This TCR beta chain was identified during a study of blood T cell repertoires in COVID-19. Whole-study context: Spain, Italy and the United States supplied samples that represented acute and convalescent COVID-19. PBMCs, B-cell-depleted T cells, or T cells provided the cDNA or gDNA that made up the material.

This clone was seen only once. Per the original data handling: Reference gene primers were amplified, and this amplification served to estimate nucleated cell counts. Method: immunoSEQ multiplex PCR; TCRdb's copy keeps in-frame clones and lacks some. V, J and clone size reflect that table, while D and trimming were determined from the DNA. In the table there are about 170,000 clones, roughly 87% of which are singletons. V lost 5 bases, J lost 7 bases, and 18 bases lay in between. The CDR3 consists of 15 residues. Germline CDR1 reads SGHTA; CDR2 reads FQGNSA. The TCR was taken from a human donor with acute COVID-19. The donor label of this sample is uncertain. Sequencing was carried out using PBMCs or T cells enriched from blood (not recorded which). V usage is TRBV7-2 and J usage is TRBJ1-5; weak D call: TRBD1 (6 bases). In DNA, the CDR3 is TGTGCCAGCAGCCCGCTCGGGGGGCCGCAGCAGCCCCAGCATTTT. Its protein is CASSPLGGPQQPQHF.